Listed below are T cell receptor beta chains from one sample, sequenced in a study of T cells in Graves' hyperthyroidism and ophthalmopathy. One entry per CDR3 protein results from TCRdb running MiXCR on the multiplex PCR reads. The repertoire has about 280,000 distinct CDR3 sequences, less than 30% of them found once; the top ten carry over 25%. The source material was blood. The receptor source for this set is a man between 35 and 55 years old with Graves' hyperthyroidism that later progressed to Graves' ophthalmopathy. Both conserved end residues are trimmed from each CDR3.

CDR3	V	J
ASSLPDTQETQY	TRBV12-3/TRBV12-4	TRBJ2-5
ASSPGTGGLQPQH	TRBV18	TRBJ1-5
ASSYVGSAAYEQY	TRBV7-9	TRBJ2-7
ASSRSDSSNTGELF	TRBV4-1	TRBJ2-2
ASSIGLWETQY	TRBV19	TRBJ2-5
SARGGTSGRVAYEQY	TRBV20-1	TRBJ2-7
AGQAVPGNSGNTIY	TRBV7-9	TRBJ1-3
ASSIKIQDTQY	TRBV6-1	TRBJ2-3
ASSSRAGSSYEQY	TRBV12-3/TRBV12-4	TRBJ2-7
ASSPPGLPTDTQY	TRBV11-2	TRBJ2-3
ASSEVQGGYIQY	TRBV6-1	TRBJ2-4
ASSYDQNNQPQH	TRBV6-5	TRBJ1-5
ASHPAGGVKNIQY	TRBV19	TRBJ2-4
ASSVEGAPRQPQH	TRBV9	TRBJ1-5
AISPSPLNEQY	TRBV10-3	TRBJ2-7
ASSSDRSGGGQPQH	TRBV6-2/TRBV6-3	TRBJ1-5
ASSLLAGVKD	TRBV12-3/TRBV12-4	TRBJ2-4
ATHRGNTDEQY	TRBV10-3	TRBJ2-7
ASRSLDRAAQPQH	TRBV6-2/TRBV6-3	TRBJ1-5
SARVIGTDNTGELF	TRBV20-1	TRBJ2-2
ASSQVYEGLDNQPQH	TRBV4-2	TRBJ1-5
ASSYSQGTGSGEQY	TRBV6-5	TRBJ2-7
SARVSSGRANTGELF	TRBV20-1	TRBJ2-2
AWTRQGGYEQY	TRBV30	TRBJ2-7
ASRKGGHLKMQETQY	TRBV7-8	TRBJ2-5
SVGTTGGGYQY	TRBV29-1	TRBJ2-4